Listed below are T cell receptor beta chains from one sample, sequenced in a study of T cell changes during pregnancy in multiple sclerosis. TCRdb keeps only in-frame clones here, not all; method: immunoSEQ multiplex PCR. The repertoire holds under 80,000 clones, approximately 94% seen once, with around 0.6% in the top ten. Sequenced here: peripheral blood, sampled in the third trimester of pregnancy. The receptors derive from a female donor with multiple sclerosis, enrolled in a pregnancy study. CDR3s include the opening cysteine and the closing phenylalanine or tryptophan. The order of the fields is V gene, D gene, J gene, clone size, CDR3 DNA, CDR3 protein. The D gene is left open where the match is weak. Expanded clones are given a class, and other clones once, few, many or no size at all.

v_call: TRBV6-5; d_call: -; j_call: TRBJ1-2; clone_size: -; cdr3_nt: TGTGCCAGCAGCCCTCCAGGGTGGCATGGCTACACCTTC; cdr3_aa: CASSPPGWHGYTF
v_call: TRBV6-5; d_call: -; j_call: TRBJ1-2; clone_size: -; cdr3_nt: TGTGCCAGCAGTTCGACCTCGAGGGGGAACTATGGCTACACCTTC; cdr3_aa: CASSSTSRGNYGYTF
v_call: TRBV6-5; d_call: TRBD1; j_call: TRBJ2-1; clone_size: -; cdr3_nt: TGTGCCAGCAGCATGCCCGGGACAGGGGACAATGAGCAGTTCTTC; cdr3_aa: CASSMPGTGDNEQFF
v_call: TRBV10-2; d_call: -; j_call: TRBJ1-1; clone_size: -; cdr3_nt: TGCGCAACTTACGAAGACAGATTGAACACTGAAGCTTTCTTT; cdr3_aa: CATYEDRLNTEAFF
v_call: TRBV18; d_call: -; j_call: TRBJ2-1; clone_size: -; cdr3_nt: TGTGCCAGCTCACCGACCAGGGACATTGAGCAGTTCTTC; cdr3_aa: CASSPTRDIEQFF
v_call: TRBV5-4; d_call: -; j_call: TRBJ2-3; clone_size: -; cdr3_nt: TGTGCCAGCAGCCCCCGGTCCGGCGGCGCAGATACGCAGTATTTT; cdr3_aa: CASSPRSGGADTQYF
v_call: TRBV25-1; d_call: TRBD1; j_call: TRBJ1-4; clone_size: -; cdr3_nt: TGTGCCAGCAGTGAATTTGGGACAGTCTCTGCAACTAATGAAAAACTGTTTTTT; cdr3_aa: CASSEFGTVSATNEKLFF
v_call: TRBV2; d_call: TRBD1; j_call: TRBJ1-4; clone_size: -; cdr3_nt: TGTGCCAGCTCTACCGGGACAGGGGGGGGAAAACTGTTTTTT; cdr3_aa: CASSTGTGGGKLFF
v_call: TRBV25-1; d_call: -; j_call: TRBJ2-5; clone_size: -; cdr3_nt: TGTGCCAGCAGTGAGACGAAGAGCTCAGGGACCCAGTACTTC; cdr3_aa: CASSETKSSGTQYF
v_call: TRBV10-1; d_call: -; j_call: TRBJ1-4; clone_size: -; cdr3_nt: TGCGCCAGCAGTGAGTCGCCCAGGGGTGGGTCTAGGCCTGAAAAACTGTTTTTT; cdr3_aa: CASSESPRGGSRPEKLFF
v_call: TRBV23-1; d_call: -; j_call: TRBJ2-1; clone_size: -; cdr3_nt: TGCGCCAGTGGGGGGGCCCCTATTACATTCTACAATGAGCAGTTCTTC; cdr3_aa: CASGGAPITFYNEQFF
v_call: TRBV7-8; d_call: TRBD1; j_call: TRBJ2-5; clone_size: -; cdr3_nt: TGTGCCAGCAGCCAAGTTAGGGGACAGACTCAACAAGAGACCCAGTACTTC; cdr3_aa: CASSQVRGQTQQETQYF
v_call: TRBV18; d_call: -; j_call: TRBJ1-6; clone_size: -; cdr3_nt: TGTGCCAGCTCAGGGGGCAGCTCCTATAATTCACCCCTCCACTTT; cdr3_aa: CASSGGSSYNSPLHF
v_call: TRBV9; d_call: -; j_call: TRBJ1-1; clone_size: -; cdr3_nt: TGTGCCAGCAGCGTAGGGGCAGGGCATAACACTGAAGCTTTCTTT; cdr3_aa: CASSVGAGHNTEAFF
v_call: TRBV2; d_call: -; j_call: TRBJ1-1; clone_size: -; cdr3_nt: TGTGCCAGCAGTGATTTCGGGAGGATGAACACTGAAGCTTTCTTT; cdr3_aa: CASSDFGRMNTEAFF
v_call: TRBV19; d_call: -; j_call: TRBJ1-5; clone_size: -; cdr3_nt: TGTGCCAGTAGTATGGACAGTGCTTCGGGCAATCAGCCCCAGCATTTT; cdr3_aa: CASSMDSASGNQPQHF
v_call: TRBV29-1; d_call: -; j_call: TRBJ2-3; clone_size: -; cdr3_nt: TGCAGCGTTGAAGATCTTCGGGTAGTTCTAACGCAGTATTTT; cdr3_aa: CSVEDLRVVLTQYF
v_call: TRBV4-3; d_call: TRBD2; j_call: TRBJ2-1; clone_size: -; cdr3_nt: TGCGCCAGCAGCCAAGCTACTAGCGGGGGATACAATGAGCAGTTCTTC; cdr3_aa: CASSQATSGGYNEQFF
v_call: TRBV30; d_call: -; j_call: TRBJ1-4; clone_size: -; cdr3_nt: TGTGCCTGGATGGCAGGGATGGAAAAACTGTTTTTT; cdr3_aa: CAWMAGMEKLFF
v_call: TRBV14; d_call: -; j_call: TRBJ1-4; clone_size: -; cdr3_nt: TGTGCCAGCAGCCAGAGCGGGGAAGGGGAAAAACTGTTTTTT; cdr3_aa: CASSQSGEGEKLFF
v_call: TRBV4-3; d_call: TRBD2; j_call: TRBJ2-2; clone_size: -; cdr3_nt: TGCGCCAGCAGCCAACTAGCGGGTGGCACCGGGGAGCTGTTTTTT; cdr3_aa: CASSQLAGGTGELFF
v_call: TRBV5-4; d_call: -; j_call: TRBJ2-1; clone_size: -; cdr3_nt: TGTGCCAGCAGACGTACCGGCTCCTACAATGAGCAGTTCTTC; cdr3_aa: CASRRTGSYNEQFF
v_call: TRBV5-1; d_call: -; j_call: TRBJ2-5; clone_size: -; cdr3_nt: TGCGCCAGCTCCGTTGGGGGGCAAGAGACCCAGTACTTC; cdr3_aa: CASSVGGQETQYF
v_call: TRBV4-1; d_call: -; j_call: TRBJ2-1; clone_size: once; cdr3_nt: TGCGCCAGCAGCCATCCCCAGGGCGATGAGCAGTTCTTC; cdr3_aa: CASSHPQGDEQFF
v_call: TRBV7-2; d_call: TRBD1; j_call: TRBJ2-7; clone_size: -; cdr3_nt: TGTGCCAGCAGCTTACAAGGTTGGGACAGGGGGTGGTACGAGCAGTACTTC; cdr3_aa: CASSLQGWDRGWYEQYF
v_call: TRBV10-3; d_call: TRBD2; j_call: TRBJ2-1; clone_size: -; cdr3_nt: TGTGCCATCAGCGAAGGGACTAGCGGGTTTCTGTTCTTC; cdr3_aa: CAISEGTSGFLFF
v_call: TRBV4-3; d_call: TRBD2; j_call: TRBJ2-3; clone_size: -; cdr3_nt: TGCGCCAGCAGCCAAGATATGAGGGGCGGGGGGGAGGCAGATACGCAGTATTTT; cdr3_aa: CASSQDMRGGGEADTQYF
v_call: TRBV30; d_call: TRBD1; j_call: TRBJ1-5; clone_size: once; cdr3_nt: TGTGCCTGGAGTGCCAACAGGGGAGGAAGCAATCAGCCCCAGCATTTT; cdr3_aa: CAWSANRGGSNQPQHF
v_call: TRBV7-2; d_call: TRBD1; j_call: TRBJ1-5; clone_size: -; cdr3_nt: TGTGCCAGCAGCTCGCGGACAGGAGGGGATAGCAATCAGCCCCAGCATTTT; cdr3_aa: CASSSRTGGDSNQPQHF
v_call: TRBV2; d_call: -; j_call: TRBJ1-1; clone_size: -; cdr3_nt: TGTGCCAGCTACCGACACTCCACTGAAGCTTTCTTT; cdr3_aa: CASYRHSTEAFF
v_call: TRBV19; d_call: -; j_call: TRBJ2-1; clone_size: -; cdr3_nt: TGTGCCAGTAGTATACAGACAGGTAACAATGAGCAGTTCTTC; cdr3_aa: CASSIQTGNNEQFF
v_call: TRBV18; d_call: TRBD2; j_call: TRBJ2-5; clone_size: -; cdr3_nt: TGTGCCAGCTCACCGACTAGCGCACAAGAGACCCAGTACTTC; cdr3_aa: CASSPTSAQETQYF
v_call: TRBV27; d_call: -; j_call: TRBJ1-5; clone_size: -; cdr3_nt: TGTGCCAGCAGTTTGTCAGGGTACAATAGCAATCAGCCCCAGCATTTT; cdr3_aa: CASSLSGYNSNQPQHF
v_call: TRBV5-6; d_call: TRBD1; j_call: TRBJ2-3; clone_size: -; cdr3_nt: TGTGCCAGCAGCCGGGACAGGGGGTCTAGCACGGATACGCAGTATTTT; cdr3_aa: CASSRDRGSSTDTQYF
v_call: TRBV6-6; d_call: -; j_call: TRBJ2-3; clone_size: once; cdr3_nt: TGTGCCAGCAGGGTCGACAGTCCCAGCACAGATACGCAGTATTTT; cdr3_aa: CASRVDSPSTDTQYF
v_call: TRBV6-1; d_call: -; j_call: TRBJ2-1; clone_size: -; cdr3_nt: TGTGCCAGCAGTGTCCAGGGCAATGAGCAGTTCTTC; cdr3_aa: CASSVQGNEQFF
v_call: TRBV7-3; d_call: TRBD2; j_call: TRBJ2-5; clone_size: -; cdr3_nt: TGTGCCAGCAGCCCACGGACTAGCGGGGGGCCCCGGTCAGAGACCCAGTACTTC; cdr3_aa: CASSPRTSGGPRSETQYF
v_call: TRBV7-9; d_call: TRBD1; j_call: TRBJ2-4; clone_size: -; cdr3_nt: TGTGCCAGCAGTTTCTTCCTCCCGGGACAGAGAAACATTCAGTACTTC; cdr3_aa: CASSFFLPGQRNIQYF
v_call: TRBV19; d_call: -; j_call: TRBJ2-1; clone_size: -; cdr3_nt: TGTGCCAGTAGTATCAGGGGGGTGTACAATGAGCAGTTCTTC; cdr3_aa: CASSIRGVYNEQFF
v_call: TRBV6-1; d_call: -; j_call: TRBJ1-2; clone_size: -; cdr3_nt: TGTGCCAGCAGTGAATACTCCGCAACCTATGGCTACACCTTC; cdr3_aa: CASSEYSATYGYTF
v_call: TRBV30; d_call: TRBD1; j_call: TRBJ2-7; clone_size: -; cdr3_nt: TGTGCCTCGACGGACAGGGGCCACGAGCAGTACTTC; cdr3_aa: CASTDRGHEQYF
v_call: TRBV15; d_call: -; j_call: TRBJ1-1; clone_size: -; cdr3_nt: TGTGCCACCAGCCTAGCAGGGGCTTTGAACACTGAAGCTTTCTTT; cdr3_aa: CATSLAGALNTEAFF
v_call: TRBV5-1; d_call: TRBD1; j_call: TRBJ1-1; clone_size: -; cdr3_nt: TGCGCCAGCAGCCCAGGGGGGAACACTGAAGCTTTCTTT; cdr3_aa: CASSPGGNTEAFF
v_call: TRBV5-7; d_call: TRBD1; j_call: TRBJ1-2; clone_size: -; cdr3_nt: TGTGCCAGCAGCTCGGACAGGAGAACTATGAGCTACACCTTC; cdr3_aa: CASSSDRRTMSYTF
v_call: TRBV5-5; d_call: TRBD1; j_call: TRBJ1-6; clone_size: once; cdr3_nt: TGTGCCAGCAGCTTGGTGGGACAGGGAGGTGGGTCACCCCTCCACTTT; cdr3_aa: CASSLVGQGGGSPLHF
v_call: TRBV6-5; d_call: -; j_call: TRBJ2-4; clone_size: -; cdr3_nt: TGTGCCAGCAGTTACTCGAGGGTGGCCAAAAACATTCAGTACTTC; cdr3_aa: CASSYSRVAKNIQYF
v_call: TRBV4-2; d_call: TRBD2; j_call: TRBJ2-7; clone_size: -; cdr3_nt: TGTGCCAGCAGCCCCACCGTGAGCGGGAACTACGAGCAGTACTTC; cdr3_aa: CASSPTVSGNYEQYF
v_call: TRBV2; d_call: TRBD2; j_call: TRBJ2-7; clone_size: -; cdr3_nt: TGTGCCAGCAGTCCTAGCGGGATCTACGAGCAGTACTTC; cdr3_aa: CASSPSGIYEQYF
v_call: TRBV4-3; d_call: -; j_call: TRBJ1-2; clone_size: -; cdr3_nt: TGCGCCAGCAGCCAGGACCTTGCGGGGGGGAGCTATGGCTACACCTTC; cdr3_aa: CASSQDLAGGSYGYTF
v_call: TRBV7-8; d_call: TRBD2; j_call: TRBJ2-2; clone_size: once; cdr3_nt: TGTGCCAGCAGCTTAGCCGGGGGGAGAGCTGCCCGGGAGCTGTTTTTT; cdr3_aa: CASSLAGGRAARELFF
v_call: TRBV6-1; d_call: TRBD1; j_call: TRBJ1-2; clone_size: once; cdr3_nt: TGTGCCAGCAGTGAACCCGGGACAGGGGGCTCTGGCTACACCTTC; cdr3_aa: CASSEPGTGGSGYTF
v_call: TRBV9; d_call: TRBD2; j_call: TRBJ2-1; clone_size: -; cdr3_nt: TGTGCCAGCAGCGTCTTAAGCGGGGGGGCCCTTGAGCAGTTCTTC; cdr3_aa: CASSVLSGGALEQFF
v_call: TRBV5-6; d_call: TRBD1; j_call: TRBJ2-5; clone_size: -; cdr3_nt: TGTGCCAGCAGCTTGTTAACGGGACAGGGGCGAAGAGAGACCCAGTACTTC; cdr3_aa: CASSLLTGQGRRETQYF
v_call: TRBV4-3; d_call: -; j_call: TRBJ2-7; clone_size: -; cdr3_nt: TGCGCCAGCAGCCAAGGGAGTTCCTACGAGCAGTACTTC; cdr3_aa: CASSQGSSYEQYF
v_call: TRBV11-3; d_call: -; j_call: TRBJ2-7; clone_size: once; cdr3_nt: TGTGCCAGCAGCCTCGGACAGTTTTACGAGCAGTACTTC; cdr3_aa: CASSLGQFYEQYF
v_call: TRBV7-3; d_call: -; j_call: TRBJ2-1; clone_size: -; cdr3_nt: TGTGCCAGCAGCTTACCGGGGAGCTCCTACAATGAGCAGTTCTTC; cdr3_aa: CASSLPGSSYNEQFF
v_call: TRBV18; d_call: TRBD1; j_call: TRBJ1-2; clone_size: -; cdr3_nt: TGTGCCAGCTCACCTTCCGGGACAGGGTTTGGCTATGGCTACACCTTC; cdr3_aa: CASSPSGTGFGYGYTF
v_call: TRBV2; d_call: -; j_call: TRBJ2-5; clone_size: -; cdr3_nt: TGTGCCAGCAGGCCCTCCAGGGGAAGCAGGGAGACCCAGTACTTC; cdr3_aa: CASRPSRGSRETQYF
v_call: TRBV7-9; d_call: -; j_call: TRBJ1-6; clone_size: -; cdr3_nt: TGTGCCAGCAGCCCAGGTGTCTCCTATAATTCACCCCTCCACTTT; cdr3_aa: CASSPGVSYNSPLHF